This TCR beta chain emerged from a study of blood T cells in healthy people across ages. Next came a second PCR, run for roughly 7 to 12 cycles, which used a sample-barcoded 5' primer along with a J-beta primer mix. Via MiXCR, TCRdb re-called the 5' RACE reads, giving one row per CDR3 protein. In the table there are 910,000 or so distinct CDR3 sequences, 51% of which are singletons. This clonotype was seen a handful of times. The source is a woman aged 55-75 years in good health. The specimen was blood.

CDR3 sequence reads: CASSLVVNSNQPQHF. The CDR3 coding sequence is TGTGCCAGCAGCTTAGTGGTGAATAGCAATCAGCCCCAGCATTTT. The chain employs TRBV7-2 and TRBJ1-5, with D hard to call. V dropped 1 base and J dropped 0 bases, with 7 bases sitting between them. This CDR3 spans 15 amino acids. The germline V gene has CDR1 SGHTA and CDR2 FQGNSA.